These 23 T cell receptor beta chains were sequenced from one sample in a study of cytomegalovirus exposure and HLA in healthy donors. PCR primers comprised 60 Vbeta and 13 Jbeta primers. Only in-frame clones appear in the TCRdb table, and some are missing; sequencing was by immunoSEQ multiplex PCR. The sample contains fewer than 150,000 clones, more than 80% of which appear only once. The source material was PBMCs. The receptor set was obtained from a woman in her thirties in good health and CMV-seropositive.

The CDR3 nucleotides are TGCGCCAGCAGCGCACTCAGGGGCCGACTGGTCGATGAGCAGTTCTTC. It encodes CASSALRGRLVDEQFF. The chain employs TRBV5-1 and TRBJ2-1; D possibly corresponds to TRBD1 (6 bases). The length of the CDR3 is 16 residues. Per germline, CDR1 SGHRS and CDR2 YFSETQ. Trimming took 4 bases from V and 8 from J, leaving 22 bases between them.

CDR3: CASSEVAPAGGDTDTQYF. DNA for the CDR3: TGTGCCAGCAGTGAAGTGGCCCCAGCGGGGGGCGACACAGATACGCAGTATTTT. The chain recombines TRBV2 with TRBJ2-3; TRBD2 matches 9 bases. This CDR3 spans 18 amino acids. J gave up 2 bases and V 1 base, and 10 bases lay outside the gene matches. Germline V lookup: CDR1 SNHLY, CDR2 FYNNEI.

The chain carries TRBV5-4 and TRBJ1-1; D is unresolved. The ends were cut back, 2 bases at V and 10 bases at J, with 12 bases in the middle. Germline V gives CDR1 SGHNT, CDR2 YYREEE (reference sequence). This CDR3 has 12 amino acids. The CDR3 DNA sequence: TGTGCCAGCAGCTTAGACGGGTCCGGAGCTTTCTTT. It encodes CASSLDGSGAFF.

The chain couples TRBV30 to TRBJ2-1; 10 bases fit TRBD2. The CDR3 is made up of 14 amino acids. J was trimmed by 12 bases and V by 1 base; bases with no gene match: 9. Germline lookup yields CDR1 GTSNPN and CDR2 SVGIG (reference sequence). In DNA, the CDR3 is TGTGCCTGGAGTGGACTAGCGGGTGAAGGGAGGCAGTTCTTC. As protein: CAWSGLAGEGRQFF.

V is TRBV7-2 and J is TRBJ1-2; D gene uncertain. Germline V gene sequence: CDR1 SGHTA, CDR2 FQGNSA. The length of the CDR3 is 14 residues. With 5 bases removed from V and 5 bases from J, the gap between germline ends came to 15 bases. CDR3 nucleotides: TGTGCCAGCAGCAACAGCCGGGGTCCTTATGGCTACACCTTC. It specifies CASSNSRGPYGYTF.

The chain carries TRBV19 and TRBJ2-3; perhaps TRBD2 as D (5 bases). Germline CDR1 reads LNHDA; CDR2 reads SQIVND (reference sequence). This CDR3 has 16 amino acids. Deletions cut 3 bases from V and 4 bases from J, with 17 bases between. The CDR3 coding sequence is TGTGCCAGTAGTATCCAACTAGGCTGGTCGTCAGATACGCAGTATTTT. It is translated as CASSIQLGWSSDTQYF.

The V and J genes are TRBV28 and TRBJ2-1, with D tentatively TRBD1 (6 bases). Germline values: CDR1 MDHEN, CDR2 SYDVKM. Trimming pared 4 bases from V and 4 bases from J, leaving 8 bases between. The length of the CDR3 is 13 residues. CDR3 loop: CASSSTGYNEQFF. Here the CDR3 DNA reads TGTGCCAGCAGTTCGACAGGTTACAATGAGCAGTTCTTC.

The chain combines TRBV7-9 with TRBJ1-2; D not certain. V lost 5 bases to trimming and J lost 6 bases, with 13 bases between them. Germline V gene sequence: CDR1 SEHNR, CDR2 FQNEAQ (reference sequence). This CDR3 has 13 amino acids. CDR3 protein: CASSEVTANGYTF. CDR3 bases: TGTGCCAGCAGCGAAGTCACAGCCAATGGCTACACCTTC.

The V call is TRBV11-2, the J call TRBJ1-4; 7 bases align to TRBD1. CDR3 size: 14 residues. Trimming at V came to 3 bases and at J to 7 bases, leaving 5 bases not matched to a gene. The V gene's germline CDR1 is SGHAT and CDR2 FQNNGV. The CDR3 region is CASSFVQGGEKLFF. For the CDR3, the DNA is TGTGCCAGCAGCTTCGTCCAGGGGGGTGAAAAACTGTTTTTT.

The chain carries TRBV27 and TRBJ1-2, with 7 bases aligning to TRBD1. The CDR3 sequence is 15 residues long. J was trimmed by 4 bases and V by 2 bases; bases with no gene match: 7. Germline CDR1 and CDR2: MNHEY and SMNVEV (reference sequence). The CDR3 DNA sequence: TGTGCCAGCAGTTTACTAGGACAGGCATCCTATGGCTACACCTTC. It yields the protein CASSLLGQASYGYTF.

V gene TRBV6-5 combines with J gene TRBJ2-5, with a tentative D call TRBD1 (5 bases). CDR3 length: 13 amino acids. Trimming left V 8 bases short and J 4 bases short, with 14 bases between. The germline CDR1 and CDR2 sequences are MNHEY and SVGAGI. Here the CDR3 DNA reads TGTGCCAGCGGTTTAAGGGGCGGAGAGACCCAGTACTTC. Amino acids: CASGLRGGETQYF.

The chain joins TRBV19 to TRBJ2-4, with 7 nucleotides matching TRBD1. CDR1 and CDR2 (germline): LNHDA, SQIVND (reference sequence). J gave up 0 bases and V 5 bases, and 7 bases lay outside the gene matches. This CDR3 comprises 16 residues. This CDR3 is CASSGRGSEAKNIQYF. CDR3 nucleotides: TGTGCCAGTAGTGGCAGGGGGTCGGAAGCCAAAAACATTCAGTACTTC. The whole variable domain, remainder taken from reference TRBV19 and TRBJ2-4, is DGGITQSPKYLFRKEGQNVTLSCEQNLNHDAMYWYRQDPGQGLRLIYYSQIVNDFQKGDIAEGYSVSREKKESFPLTVTSAQKNPTAFYLCASSGRGSEAKNIQYFGAGTRLSVL.

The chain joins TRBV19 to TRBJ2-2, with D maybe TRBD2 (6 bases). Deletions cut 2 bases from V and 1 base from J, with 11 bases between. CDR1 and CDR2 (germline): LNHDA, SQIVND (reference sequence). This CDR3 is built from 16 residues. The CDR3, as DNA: TGTGCCAGTAGTATAAAACGAGCGGGGAACACCGGGGAGCTGTTTTTT. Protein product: CASSIKRAGNTGELFF.

The CDR3 nucleotides are TGCGCCAGCAGCCCCCTGACTAGCGGGAGATCCGAGCAGTACTTC. Protein product: CASSPLTSGRSEQYF. V and J are TRBV5-1 and TRBJ2-5; TRBD2 matches 12 bases. The J call is in doubt because the DNA end fits TRBJ2-7 better. The V gene's germline CDR1 is SGHRS and CDR2 YFSETQ. The CDR3 has 15 amino acids.

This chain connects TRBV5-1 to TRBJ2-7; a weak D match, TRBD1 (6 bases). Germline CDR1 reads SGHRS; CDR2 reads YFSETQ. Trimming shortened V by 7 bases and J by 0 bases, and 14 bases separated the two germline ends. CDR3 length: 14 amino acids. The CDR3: CASANRASSYEQYF. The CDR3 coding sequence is TGCGCCAGCGCCAACAGGGCAAGCTCCTACGAGCAGTACTTC. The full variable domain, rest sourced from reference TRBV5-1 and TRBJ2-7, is KAGVTQTPRYLIKTRGQQVTLSCSPISGHRSVSWYQQTPGQGLQFLFEYFSETQRNKGNFPGRFSGRQFSNSRSEMNVSTLELGDSALYLCASANRASSYEQYFGPGTRLTVT.

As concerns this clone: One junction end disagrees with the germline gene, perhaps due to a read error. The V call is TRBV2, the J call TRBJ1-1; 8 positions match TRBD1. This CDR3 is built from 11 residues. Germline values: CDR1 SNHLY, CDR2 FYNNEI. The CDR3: CASSWDRKILF. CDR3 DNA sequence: TGTGCCAGCAGTTGGGACAGGAAAATTCTATTT.

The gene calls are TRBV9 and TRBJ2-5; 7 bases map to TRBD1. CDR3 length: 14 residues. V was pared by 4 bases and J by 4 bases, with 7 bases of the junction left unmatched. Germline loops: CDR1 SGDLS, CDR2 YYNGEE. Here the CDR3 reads CASSSRQGPETQYF. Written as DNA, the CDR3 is TGTGCCAGCAGCTCCCGACAGGGTCCAGAGACCCAGTACTTC.

The CDR3 DNA sequence: TGCGCCAGCAGCGAATCCACCGGGACAGGGGCTTCACCCCTCCACTTT. It encodes CASSESTGTGASPLHF. The rearrangement uses TRBV5-1 and TRBJ1-6; 10 nucleotides match TRBD1. CDR1 SGHRS and CDR2 YFSETQ come from the germline V gene. The CDR3 spans 16 residues. Trimming cost V 4 bases and J 9 bases; bases outside gene matches: 10.

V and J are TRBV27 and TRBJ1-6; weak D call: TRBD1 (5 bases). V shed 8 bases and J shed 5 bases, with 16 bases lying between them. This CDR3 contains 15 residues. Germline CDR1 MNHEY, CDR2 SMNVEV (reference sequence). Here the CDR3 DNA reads TGTGCCAGCCGCATAGGGGCGGGAAATAATTCACCCCTCCACTTT. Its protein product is CASRIGAGNNSPLHF.

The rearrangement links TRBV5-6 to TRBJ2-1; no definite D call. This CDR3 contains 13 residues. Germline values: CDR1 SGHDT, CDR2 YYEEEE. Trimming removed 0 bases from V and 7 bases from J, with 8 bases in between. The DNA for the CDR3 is TGTGCCAGCAGCTTGGTTATGGCAAATGAGCAGTTCTTC. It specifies CASSLVMANEQFF.

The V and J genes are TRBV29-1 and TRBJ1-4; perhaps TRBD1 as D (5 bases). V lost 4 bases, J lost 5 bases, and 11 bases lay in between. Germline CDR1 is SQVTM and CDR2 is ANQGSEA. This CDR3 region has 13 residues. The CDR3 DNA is TGCAGCGTTGTGCAGGGTTTCAATGAAAAACTGTTTTTT. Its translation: CSVVQGFNEKLFF.

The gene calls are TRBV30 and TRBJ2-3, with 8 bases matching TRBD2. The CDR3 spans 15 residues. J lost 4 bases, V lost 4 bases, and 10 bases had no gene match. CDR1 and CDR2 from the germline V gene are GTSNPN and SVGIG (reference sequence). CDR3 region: CAWTGGAGGSDTQYF. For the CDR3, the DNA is TGTGCCTGGACCGGGGGGGCGGGAGGATCAGATACGCAGTATTTT.

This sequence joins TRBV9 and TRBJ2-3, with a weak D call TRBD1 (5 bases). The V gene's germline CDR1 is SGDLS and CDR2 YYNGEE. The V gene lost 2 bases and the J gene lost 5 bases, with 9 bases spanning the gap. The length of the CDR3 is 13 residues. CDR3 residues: CASSVGRGDTQYF. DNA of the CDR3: TGTGCCAGCAGCGTTGGAAGGGGAGATACGCAGTATTTT.